This T cell receptor beta chain was captured in a study of metastatic and nonmetastatic thyroid tumors. Turning to the study itself: Peripheral blood and tumor or nodule samples from malignant and benign thyroid patients were compared.

This clone ranks as medium-sized (0.01 to 0.1%). Its antigen remains unidentified. As originally analysed: Researchers built a distant-metastasis classifier for papillary thyroid cancer that drew on CDR3 differences across clinicopathological groups. TCRdb reanalyzed the PCR reads via MiXCR. TCRdb, not the authors, supplied the V and J calls. The table lists 7,000 to 8,000 clones, 32% of them singletons. The study's findings and limits: Relative to benign nodules, malignant thyroid tumors were reportedly characterized by significantly elevated TCR beta diversity in blood and tumor.

Thyroid surgery took place with no prior treatment in any patient. The TCR originated in a female donor with papillary thyroid cancer or a benign thyroid nodule (not recorded which). Some clones in this sample may be carry-over from other donors' samples. The specimen was tumor tissue.

The CDR3, as DNA: TGTGCCACCAGTGACCCGGACATGGCGAGCTACACCTTC. This sequence encodes CATSDPDMASYTF. The chain couples TRBV24-1 to TRBJ1-2; possible D gene TRBD1, 5 bases. CDR1 KGHDR and CDR2 SFDVKD come from the germline V gene. V was trimmed by 4 bases and J by 9 bases, leaving 14 bases between them. The CDR3 sequence is 13 residues long.